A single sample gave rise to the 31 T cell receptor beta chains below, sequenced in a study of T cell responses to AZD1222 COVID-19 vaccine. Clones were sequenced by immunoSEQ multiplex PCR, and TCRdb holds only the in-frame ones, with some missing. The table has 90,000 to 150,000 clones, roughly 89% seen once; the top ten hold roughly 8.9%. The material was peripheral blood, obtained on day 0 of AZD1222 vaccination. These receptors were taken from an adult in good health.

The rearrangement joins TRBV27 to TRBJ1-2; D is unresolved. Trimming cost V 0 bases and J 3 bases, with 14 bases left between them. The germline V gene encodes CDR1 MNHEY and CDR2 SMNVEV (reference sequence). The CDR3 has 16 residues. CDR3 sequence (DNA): TGTGCCAGCAGTTTATCGATGGCAGGAGGGCACTATGGCTACACCTTC. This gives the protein CASSLSMAGGHYGYTF.

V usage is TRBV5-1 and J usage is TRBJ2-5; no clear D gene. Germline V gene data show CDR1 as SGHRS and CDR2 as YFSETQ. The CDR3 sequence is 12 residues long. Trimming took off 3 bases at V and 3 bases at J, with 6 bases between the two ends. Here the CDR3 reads CASSWGKETQYF. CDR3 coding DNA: TGCGCCAGCAGCTGGGGTAAAGAGACCCAGTACTTC.

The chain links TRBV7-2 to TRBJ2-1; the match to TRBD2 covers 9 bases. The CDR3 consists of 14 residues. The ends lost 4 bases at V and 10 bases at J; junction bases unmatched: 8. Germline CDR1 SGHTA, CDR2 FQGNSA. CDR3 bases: TGTGCCAGCAGCTCCCCCAGCACTAGCGGGGAGCAGTTCTTC. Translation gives CASSSPSTSGEQFF.

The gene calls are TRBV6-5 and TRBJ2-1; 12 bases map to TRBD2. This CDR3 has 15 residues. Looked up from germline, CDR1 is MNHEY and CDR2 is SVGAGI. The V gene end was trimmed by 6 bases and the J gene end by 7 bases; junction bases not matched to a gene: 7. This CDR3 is CASRPTSGGFNEQFF. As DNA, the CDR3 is TGTGCCAGCAGACCTACTAGCGGGGGGTTTAATGAGCAGTTCTTC.

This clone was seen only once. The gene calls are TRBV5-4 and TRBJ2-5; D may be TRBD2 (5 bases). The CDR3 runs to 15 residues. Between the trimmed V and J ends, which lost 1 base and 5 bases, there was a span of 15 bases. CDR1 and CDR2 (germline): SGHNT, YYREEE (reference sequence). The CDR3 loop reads CASSLKSRGAETQYF. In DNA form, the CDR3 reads TGTGCCAGCAGCTTGAAAAGTCGGGGTGCGGAGACCCAGTACTTC.

The CDR3 protein is CASSAPRASEETQYF. CDR3 DNA: TGTGCCAGCAGTGCCCCACGGGCTAGCGAGGAGACCCAGTACTTC. The chain combines TRBV2 with TRBJ2-5, with D tentatively TRBD2 (6 bases). The CDR3 sequence is 15 residues long. The germline CDR1 and CDR2 sequences are SNHLY and FYNNEI. V gave up 4 bases and J gave up 5 bases, with 17 bases separating them.

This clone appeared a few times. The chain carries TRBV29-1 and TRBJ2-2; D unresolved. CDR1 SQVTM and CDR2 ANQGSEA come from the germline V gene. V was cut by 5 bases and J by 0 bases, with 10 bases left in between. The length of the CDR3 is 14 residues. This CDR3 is CSVLGFANTGELFF. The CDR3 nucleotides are TGCAGCGTTTTGGGGTTCGCGAACACCGGGGAGCTGTTTTTT.

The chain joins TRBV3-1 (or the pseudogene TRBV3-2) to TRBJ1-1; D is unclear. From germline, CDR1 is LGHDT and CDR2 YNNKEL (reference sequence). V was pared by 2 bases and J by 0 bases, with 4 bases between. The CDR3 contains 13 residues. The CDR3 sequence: CASSQFLNTEAFF. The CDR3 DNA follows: TGTGCCAGCAGCCAATTCCTGAACACTGAAGCTTTCTTT.

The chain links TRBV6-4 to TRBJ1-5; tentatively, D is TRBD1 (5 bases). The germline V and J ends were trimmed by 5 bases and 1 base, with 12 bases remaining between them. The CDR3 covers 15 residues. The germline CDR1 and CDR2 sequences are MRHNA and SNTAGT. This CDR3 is CASSRDSGSNQPQHF. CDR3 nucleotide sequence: TGTGCCAGCAGTCGCGACAGCGGCAGCAATCAGCCCCAGCATTTT.

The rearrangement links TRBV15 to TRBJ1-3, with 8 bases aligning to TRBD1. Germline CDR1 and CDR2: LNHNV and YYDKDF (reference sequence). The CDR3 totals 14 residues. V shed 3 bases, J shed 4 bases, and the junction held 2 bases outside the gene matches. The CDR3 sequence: CATSRDRVGNTIYF. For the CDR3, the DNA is TGTGCCACCAGCAGGGACAGGGTGGGAAACACCATATATTTT.

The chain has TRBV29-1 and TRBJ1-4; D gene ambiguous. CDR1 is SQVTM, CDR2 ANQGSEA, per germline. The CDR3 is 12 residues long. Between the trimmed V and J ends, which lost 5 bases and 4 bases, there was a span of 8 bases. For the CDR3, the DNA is TGCAGCGTTTCTTCGGGTAATGAAAAACTGTTTTTT. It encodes CSVSSGNEKLFF.

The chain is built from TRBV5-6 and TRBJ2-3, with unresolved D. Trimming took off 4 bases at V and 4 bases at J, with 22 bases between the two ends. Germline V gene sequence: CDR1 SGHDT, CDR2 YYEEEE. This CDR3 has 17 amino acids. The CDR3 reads CASSPGPSAIGSDTQYF. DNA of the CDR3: TGTGCCAGCAGCCCGGGTCCCAGCGCGATTGGGTCAGATACGCAGTATTTT.

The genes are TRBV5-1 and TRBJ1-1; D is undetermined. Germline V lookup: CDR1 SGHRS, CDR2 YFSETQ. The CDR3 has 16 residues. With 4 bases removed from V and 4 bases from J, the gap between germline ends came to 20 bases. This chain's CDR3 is CASSTGRDSGGTEAFF. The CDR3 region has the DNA TGCGCCAGCAGCACCGGACGTGATAGCGGAGGCACTGAAGCTTTCTTT.

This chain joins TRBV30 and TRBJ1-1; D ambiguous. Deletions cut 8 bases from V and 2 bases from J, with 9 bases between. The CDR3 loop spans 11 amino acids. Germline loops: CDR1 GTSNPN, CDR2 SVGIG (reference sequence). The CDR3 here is CALGANTEAFF. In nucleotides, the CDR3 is TGTGCCCTGGGCGCCAACACTGAAGCTTTCTTT. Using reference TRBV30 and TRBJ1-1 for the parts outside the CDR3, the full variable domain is SQTIHQWPATLVQPVGSPLSLECTVEGTSNPNLYWYRQAAGRGLQLLFYSVGIGQISSEVPQNLSASRPQDRQFILSSKKLLLSDSGFYLCALGANTEAFFGQGTRLTVV.

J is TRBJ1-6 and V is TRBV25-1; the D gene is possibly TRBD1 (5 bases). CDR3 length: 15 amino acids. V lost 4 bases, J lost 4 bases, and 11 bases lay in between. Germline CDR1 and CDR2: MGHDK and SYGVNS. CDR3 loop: CASSAIQAYNSPLHF. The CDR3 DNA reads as TGTGCCAGCAGTGCCATACAGGCTTATAATTCACCCCTCCACTTT. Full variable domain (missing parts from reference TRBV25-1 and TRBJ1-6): EADIYQTPRYLVIGTGKKITLECSQTMGHDKMYWYQQDPGMELHLIHYSYGVNSTEKGDLSSESTVSRIRTEHFPLTLESARPSHTSQYLCASSAIQAYNSPLHFGNGTRLTVT.

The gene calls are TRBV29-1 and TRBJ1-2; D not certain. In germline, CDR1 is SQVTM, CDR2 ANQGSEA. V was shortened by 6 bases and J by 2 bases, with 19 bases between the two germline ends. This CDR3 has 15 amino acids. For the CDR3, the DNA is TGCAGCGTAGAGTCGCCGGCGTCAGAGAACTATGGCTACACCTTC. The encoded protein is CSVESPASENYGYTF.

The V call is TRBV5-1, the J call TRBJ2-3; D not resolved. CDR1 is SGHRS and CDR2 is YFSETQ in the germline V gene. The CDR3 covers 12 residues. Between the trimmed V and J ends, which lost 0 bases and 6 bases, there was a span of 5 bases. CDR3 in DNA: TGCGCCAGCAGCTTGGGTGGGGATACGCAGTATTTT. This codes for CASSLGGDTQYF.

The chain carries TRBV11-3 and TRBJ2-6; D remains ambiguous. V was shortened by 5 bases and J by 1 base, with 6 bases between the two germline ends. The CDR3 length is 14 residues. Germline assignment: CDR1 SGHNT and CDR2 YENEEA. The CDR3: CASSPRSGANVLTF. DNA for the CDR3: TGTGCCAGCAGCCCCCGTTCTGGGGCCAACGTCCTGACTTTC.

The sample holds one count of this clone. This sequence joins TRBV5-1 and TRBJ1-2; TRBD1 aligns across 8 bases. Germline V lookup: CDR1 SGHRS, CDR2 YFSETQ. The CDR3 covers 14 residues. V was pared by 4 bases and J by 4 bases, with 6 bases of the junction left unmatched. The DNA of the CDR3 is TGCGCCAGCAGCCTACAGGGGGAACCCTATGGCTACACCTTC. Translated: CASSLQGEPYGYTF. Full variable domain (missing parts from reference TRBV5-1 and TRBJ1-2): KAGVTQTPRYLIKTRGQQVTLSCSPISGHRSVSWYQQTPGQGLQFLFEYFSETQRNKGNFPGRFSGRQFSNSRSEMNVSTLELGDSALYLCASSLQGEPYGYTFGSGTRLTVV.

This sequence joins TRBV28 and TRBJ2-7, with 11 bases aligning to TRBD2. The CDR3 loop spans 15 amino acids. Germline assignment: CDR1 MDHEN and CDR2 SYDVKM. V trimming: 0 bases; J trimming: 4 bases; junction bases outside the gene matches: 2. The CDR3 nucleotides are TGTGCCAGCAGTTTATGGTCTAGCGGGAGGTACGAGCAGTACTTC. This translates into CASSLWSSGRYEQYF.

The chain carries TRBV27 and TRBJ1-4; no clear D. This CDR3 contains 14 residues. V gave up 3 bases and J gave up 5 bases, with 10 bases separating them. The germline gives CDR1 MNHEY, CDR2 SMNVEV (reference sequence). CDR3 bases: TGTGCCAGCAGTTTTCGACTGGGGAATGAAAAACTGTTTTTT. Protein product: CASSFRLGNEKLFF. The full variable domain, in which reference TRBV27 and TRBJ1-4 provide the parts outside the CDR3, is EAQVTQNPRYLITVTGKKLTVTCSQNMNHEYMSWYRQDPGLGLRQIYYSMNVEVTDKGDVPEGYKVSRKEKRNFPLILESPSPNQTSLYFCASSFRLGNEKLFFGSGTQLSVL.

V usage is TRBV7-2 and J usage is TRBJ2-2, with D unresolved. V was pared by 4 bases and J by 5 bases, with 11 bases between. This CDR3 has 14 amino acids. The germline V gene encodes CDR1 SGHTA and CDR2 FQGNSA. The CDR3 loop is CASSYRAGTGELFF. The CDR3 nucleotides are TGTGCCAGCAGCTATCGGGCCGGTACCGGGGAGCTGTTTTTT.

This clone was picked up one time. The CDR3 loop reads CASSYDRDTGELFF. As DNA, the CDR3 is TGTGCCAGCAGTTACGACAGGGACACCGGGGAGCTGTTTTTT. The V gene is TRBV6-6, the J gene TRBJ2-2; 7 positions match TRBD1. This CDR3 has 14 residues. Looked up from germline, CDR1 is MNHNY and CDR2 is SVGAGI (reference sequence). V shed 2 bases, J shed 3 bases, and the junction held 0 bases outside the gene matches.

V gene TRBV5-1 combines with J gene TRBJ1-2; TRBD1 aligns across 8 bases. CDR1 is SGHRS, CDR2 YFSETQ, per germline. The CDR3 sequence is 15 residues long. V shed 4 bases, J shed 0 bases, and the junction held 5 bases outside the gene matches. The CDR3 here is CASSPDRAPNYGYTF. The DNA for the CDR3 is TGCGCCAGCAGCCCGGACAGGGCCCCTAACTATGGCTACACCTTC.

The CDR3 sequence: CASSFGLELTGELFF. CDR3 nucleotide sequence: TGTGCCAGCAGCTTCGGATTAGAGCTCACCGGGGAGCTGTTTTTT. The V gene is TRBV11-3, the J gene TRBJ2-2; no clear D gene. V lost 3 bases, J lost 4 bases, and 12 bases lay in between. CDR1 is SGHNT and CDR2 is YENEEA in the germline V gene. The length of the CDR3 is 15 residues. Full variable domain (rest looked up from reference TRBV11-3 and TRBJ2-2): EAGVVQSPRYKIIEKKQPVAFWCNPISGHNTLYWYLQNLGQGPELLIRYENEEAVDDSQLPKDRFSAERLKGVDSTLKIQPAELGDSAVYLCASSFGLELTGELFFGEGSRLTVL.

CDR3 amino acids: CASSQGTGKNEKLFF. The CDR3 coding sequence is TGTGCCAGCAGCCAAGGTACAGGGAAAAATGAAAAACTGTTTTTT. The chain joins TRBV3-1 (or the pseudogene TRBV3-2) to TRBJ1-4; D possibly corresponds to TRBD1 (6 bases). V lost 1 base and J 5 bases, leaving 11 bases between the germline ends. Per germline, CDR1 LGHDT and CDR2 YNNKEL (reference sequence). The CDR3 totals 15 residues.

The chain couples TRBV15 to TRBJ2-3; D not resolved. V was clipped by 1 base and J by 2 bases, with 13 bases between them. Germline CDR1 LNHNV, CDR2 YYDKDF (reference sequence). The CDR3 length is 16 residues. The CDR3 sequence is CATSRGVGSATDTQYF. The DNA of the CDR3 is TGTGCCACCAGCAGAGGGGTCGGGTCTGCCACAGATACGCAGTATTTT.

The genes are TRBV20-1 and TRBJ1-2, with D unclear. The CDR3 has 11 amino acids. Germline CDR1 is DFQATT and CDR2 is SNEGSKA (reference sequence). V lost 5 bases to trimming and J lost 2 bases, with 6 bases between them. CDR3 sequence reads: CSAGQNYGYTF. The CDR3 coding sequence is TGCAGTGCTGGTCAGAACTATGGCTACACCTTC.

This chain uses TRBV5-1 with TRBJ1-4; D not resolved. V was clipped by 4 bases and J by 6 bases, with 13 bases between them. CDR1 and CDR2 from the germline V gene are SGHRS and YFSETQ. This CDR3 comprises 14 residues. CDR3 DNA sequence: TGCGCCAGCAGCCCATCCCCCCGGGATGAAAAACTGTTTTTT. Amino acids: CASSPSPRDEKLFF.

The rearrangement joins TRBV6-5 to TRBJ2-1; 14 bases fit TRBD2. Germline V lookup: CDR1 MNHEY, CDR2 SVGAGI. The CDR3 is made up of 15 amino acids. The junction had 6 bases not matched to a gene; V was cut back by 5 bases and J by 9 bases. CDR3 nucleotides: TGTGCCAGCAGTAGGGGGACTAGCGGGAGCCCTGAGCAGTTCTTC. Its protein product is CASSRGTSGSPEQFF.

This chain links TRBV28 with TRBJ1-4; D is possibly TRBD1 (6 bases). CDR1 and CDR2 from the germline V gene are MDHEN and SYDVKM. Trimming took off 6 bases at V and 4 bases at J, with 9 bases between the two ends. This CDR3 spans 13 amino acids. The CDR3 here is CASRRQVNEKLFF. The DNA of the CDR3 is TGTGCCAGCAGAAGACAGGTTAATGAAAAACTGTTTTTT.